A single sample is the source of the 24 T cell receptor beta chains below, sequenced in a study of CD8 T cells in ankylosing spondylitis. Each CDR3 protein is one row after TCRdb ran MiXCR on the 5' RACE reads. The sample includes under 200,000 distinct CDR3 sequences, approximately 12% of them seen just once. The sample consisted of blood, either unsorted or a sorted T cell fraction (not recorded which). The receptors originated from a female donor with ankylosing spondylitis or in good health (not recorded which).

The chain employs TRBV7-3 and TRBJ1-1, with TRBD1 matching over 8 bases. V was clipped by 6 bases and J by 1 base; unmatched bases: 7. This CDR3 is 15 amino acids long. Germline V gives CDR1 SGHTA, CDR2 FQGTGA. Here the CDR3 reads CASRPGQGANTEAFF. CDR3 DNA: TGTGCCAGCAGGCCCGGACAGGGCGCGAACACTGAAGCTTTCTTT. Together with reference TRBV7-3 and TRBJ1-1, the CDR3 gives the full variable domain: GAGVSQTPSNKVTEKGKYVELRCDPISGHTALYWYRQSLGQGPEFLIYFQGTGAADDSGLPNDRFFAVRPEGSVSTLKIQRTERGDSAVYLCASRPGQGANTEAFFGQGTRLTVV.

This clonotype was recorded at least ten times. This chain links TRBV6-5 with TRBJ2-5; 7 bases match TRBD2. V gave up 8 bases and J gave up 2 bases; unmatched junction bases: 2. The CDR3 has 12 residues. Germline lookup yields CDR1 MNHEY and CDR2 SVGAGI. The CDR3 protein is CASSGGQETQYF. The CDR3 coding sequence is TGTGCCAGCTCCGGGGGGCAAGAGACCCAGTACTTC.

This clonotype showed up just a few times. V is TRBV29-1 and J is TRBJ2-1; D unclear. The CDR3 loop spans 8 amino acids. Trimming left V 6 bases short and J 6 bases short, with 0 bases between. Germline assignment: CDR1 SQVTM and CDR2 ANQGSEA. The CDR3: CSVNEQFF. CDR3 nucleotides: TGCAGCGTCAATGAGCAGTTCTTC.

Notes on this clonotype: A much larger clone differs by one base, so this may be a read error. This chain joins TRBV5-5 and TRBJ2-1, with D possibly matching TRBD1 (6 bases). Germline CDR1 and CDR2: SGHKS and YYEKEE (reference sequence). CDR3 length: 15 residues. CDR3 DNA sequence: TGTACCAGCAGCTATACAGGGTTGACCTACAATGAGCAGTTCTTC. Its protein is CTSSYTGLTYNEQFF.

This clonotype came up many times. V is TRBV7-6 and J is TRBJ1-1; D may be TRBD1 (5 bases). V was cut by 3 bases and J by 6 bases, with 11 bases left in between. The germline V gene encodes CDR1 SGHVS and CDR2 FNYEAQ. This CDR3 has 13 residues. CDR3 residues: CASSLGGGAEAFF. DNA for the CDR3: TGTGCCAGCAGCTTGGGGGGAGGGGCTGAAGCTTTCTTT.

The chain joins TRBV27 to TRBJ1-5; D is unresolved. Germline V lookup: CDR1 MNHEY, CDR2 SMNVEV (reference sequence). The CDR3 has 14 residues. The V end was cut by 5 bases, the J end by 4 bases, with 12 bases between. The CDR3 DNA is TGTGCCAGCAGTCCCTCGGACGGGAATCAGCCCCAGCATTTT. Encoded protein: CASSPSDGNQPQHF.

This clonotype was seen repeatedly, ten times or more. The chain combines TRBV6-1 with TRBJ1-2; D is uncertain. Germline V gene sequence: CDR1 MNHNS, CDR2 SASEGT. The CDR3 is 14 amino acids. Trimming left V 6 bases short and J 7 bases short, with 18 bases between. CDR3 loop: CASSTSQVDFGYTF. The CDR3 DNA reads TGTGCCAGCAGCACCTCCCAGGTGGATTTTGGCTACACCTTC.

This chain connects TRBV12-5 to TRBJ2-1; D remains unclear. V was cut by 8 bases and J by 4 bases, with 12 bases left in between. Germline V CDR1 and CDR2: LGHNT, FRNRAP. The CDR3 covers 13 residues. CDR3 sequence: CASSVEEYNEQFF. The DNA for the CDR3 is TGTGCTAGTTCCGTAGAGGAGTACAATGAGCAGTTCTTC.

This clonotype came up many times. The chain has TRBV20-1 and TRBJ2-7; maybe TRBD2 (6 bases). The CDR3 spans 12 residues. CDR1 is DFQATT, CDR2 SNEGSKA, per germline (reference sequence). V was trimmed by 3 bases and J by 4 bases, leaving 10 bases between them. CDR3 sequence reads: CSASGREYEQYF. The CDR3 DNA reads TGCAGTGCTAGCGGGAGAGAGTACGAGCAGTACTTC.

This clonotype was observed a few times. J is TRBJ2-2 and V is TRBV4-1; 10 bases map to TRBD1. Trimming took 5 bases from V and 2 from J; bases not matched to a gene: 14. There are 19 residues in the CDR3. Germline V gives CDR1 MGHRA, CDR2 YSYEKL. DNA of the CDR3: TGCGCCAGCAGCACCTCGGGACAGGGGCTGGGAAGAAACACCGGGGAGCTGTTTTTT. It encodes CASSTSGQGLGRNTGELFF.

This clonotype was picked up a small number of times. The chain couples TRBV4-3 to TRBJ2-5, with 10 positions matching TRBD2. The trim removed 5 bases at V and 4 bases at J, leaving 7 bases unmatched. Germline lookup yields CDR1 LGHNA and CDR2 YSLEER. This CDR3 spans 15 amino acids. As DNA, the CDR3 is TGCGCCAGCAGCACTCGCGCTAGCGGGAGAGAGACCCAGTACTTC. It is translated as CASSTRASGRETQYF.

This clonotype was picked up a small number of times. The chain has TRBV29-1 and TRBJ1-3; TRBD1 might be the D (5 bases). Germline lookup yields CDR1 SQVTM and CDR2 ANQGSEA. V lost 6 bases, J lost 0 bases, and 12 bases lay in between. CDR3 size: 14 residues. The CDR3 protein is CSVETVNSGNTIYF. The CDR3 DNA reads TGCAGCGTCGAGACAGTCAACTCTGGAAACACCATATATTTT.

The J gene is TRBJ2-3, the V gene TRBV5-1; TRBD2 agrees at 7 bases. This CDR3 is built from 17 residues. V dropped 3 bases and J dropped 3; count of bases not matched to a gene: 13. Germline V gives CDR1 SGHRS, CDR2 YFSETQ. CDR3 in amino acids: CASSSGSRAGATDTQYF. The CDR3 bases are TGCGCCAGCAGCTCTGGCTCCCGTGCGGGAGCTACAGATACGCAGTATTTT.

V gene TRBV7-9 combines with J gene TRBJ1-1, with a weak D call TRBD1 (5 bases). CDR3 length: 13 amino acids. Germline CDR1 is SEHNR and CDR2 is FQNEAQ (reference sequence). The V gene lost 4 bases and the J gene lost 0 bases, with 6 bases spanning the gap. CDR3 sequence (DNA): TGTGCCAGCAGCTCACAGGTGAACACTGAAGCTTTCTTT. Protein sequence: CASSSQVNTEAFF.

This clonotype has only a few counts. V and J are TRBV9 and TRBJ2-5, with 10 bases matching TRBD1. CDR1 and CDR2 (germline): SGDLS, YYNGEE. V gave up 3 bases and J gave up 5 bases; unmatched junction bases: 7. The CDR3 totals 15 residues. CDR3 bases: TGTGCCAGCAGCGACCGGGACAGGGGAGGGGAGACCCAGTACTTC. It encodes CASSDRDRGGETQYF.

This clonotype appeared a few times. The chain recombines TRBV11-2 with TRBJ2-1, with 12 bases lining up with TRBD2. CDR3 length equals 17 residues. With 1 base clipped from V and 5 bases from J, the junction kept 6 bases outside the gene matches. From germline, CDR1 is SGHAT and CDR2 FQNNGV. The DNA of the CDR3 is TGTGCCAGCAGCTTAGTGGCTACTAGCGGGGGGAACAATGAGCAGTTCTTC. This encodes CASSLVATSGGNNEQFF.

At least ten counts were recorded for this clonotype. The CDR3 DNA is TGCGCCAGCAGCCAAGAGTCGGCGGAGCTGTTGTTGGCTGGTTCCTACAATGAGCAGTTCTTC. Translating it yields CASSQESAELLLAGSYNEQFF. V is TRBV4-1 and J is TRBJ2-1; no clear D. CDR1 and CDR2 (germline): MGHRA, YSYEKL. V lost 0 bases and J lost 1, with 25 bases in between. The CDR3 is made up of 21 amino acids.

This rearrangement joins TRBV20-1 to TRBJ2-7; perhaps TRBD1 as D (5 bases). The ends were cut back, 5 bases at V and 2 bases at J, with 16 bases in the middle. CDR3 size: 14 residues. Germline loops: CDR1 DFQATT, CDR2 SNEGSKA (reference sequence). The CDR3 coding sequence is TGCAGTGCTTCTAGGCCGGACAAGACCTACGAGCAGTACTTC. It codes for CSASRPDKTYEQYF.

This clonotype was seen more than once but under ten times. This rearrangement joins TRBV9 to TRBJ2-1; D is perhaps TRBD1 (6 bases). The CDR3 is 14 amino acids. V lost 2 bases, J lost 10 bases, and 16 bases lay in between. CDR1 is SGDLS and CDR2 is YYNGEE in the germline V gene. The CDR3 loop reads CASSVGALLDEQFF. For the CDR3, the DNA is TGTGCCAGCAGCGTGGGGGCCCTCCTGGACGAGCAGTTCTTC.

This chain connects TRBV20-1 to TRBJ2-1; 7 positions agree with TRBD2. The CDR3 contains 14 residues. The germline V gene encodes CDR1 DFQATT and CDR2 SNEGSKA (reference sequence). V shed 8 bases and J 8 bases; nucleotides not matched to a gene: 15. CDR3 sequence reads: CSTPPRAGVHEQFF. DNA for the CDR3: TGCAGTACTCCGCCGAGGGCGGGAGTACATGAGCAGTTCTTC.

The table lists this clonotype with a few counts. This chain connects TRBV5-1 to TRBJ1-2; 7 nucleotides agree with TRBD1. The CDR3 has 15 amino acids. From germline, CDR1 is SGHRS and CDR2 YFSETQ. V gave up 1 base and J gave up 0 bases; unmatched junction bases: 3. CDR3: CASSLTDRPNYGYTF. CDR3 nucleotide sequence: TGCGCCAGCAGCTTGACGGACAGGCCTAACTATGGCTACACCTTC.

The chain employs TRBV19 and TRBJ1-5; 8 bases match TRBD1. The CDR3 consists of 15 residues. V dropped 6 bases and J dropped 5; count of bases not matched to a gene: 9. Germline CDR1 reads LNHDA; CDR2 reads SQIVND (reference sequence). As DNA, the CDR3 is TGTGCCAGTAGAAGCCTGGGACAGGTGGATCAGCCCCAGCATTTT. Amino acids: CASRSLGQVDQPQHF.

In this sample, this clonotype turned up many times. The chain links TRBV20-1 to TRBJ1-1, with D possibly being TRBD1 (5 bases). V was trimmed by 4 bases and J by 1 base, leaving 13 bases between them. The CDR3 length is 14 residues. Germline lookup yields CDR1 DFQATT and CDR2 SNEGSKA (reference sequence). The chain's CDR3 is CSAKSRQRNTEAFF. The CDR3 DNA follows: TGCAGTGCTAAATCGAGACAGAGGAACACTGAAGCTTTCTTT.

Only a few counts were recorded for this clonotype. The genes are TRBV29-1 and TRBJ2-6; 7 nucleotides align to TRBD1. There are 15 residues in the CDR3. Germline values: CDR1 SQVTM, CDR2 ANQGSEA. The J segment lost 0 bases and the V segment lost 7 bases, leaving 6 bases of the junction unmatched. The CDR3 sequence: CSAATGASGANVLTF. CDR3 sequence (DNA): TGCAGCGCTGCAACAGGGGCCTCTGGGGCCAACGTCCTGACTTTC.